The sequence of this T cell receptor beta chain was determined in a study of blood T cell repertoires in COVID-19. Germline V gene lookup returns CDR1 SGHTA and CDR2 FQGTGA. Trimming pared 5 bases from V and 0 bases from J, leaving 12 bases between. There are 15 residues in the CDR3. Participant age was roughly 18 to 100 years, and participants resided in fewer than 30 US areas. Clones were sequenced by immunoSEQ multiplex PCR, and TCRdb holds only the in-frame ones, with some missing. The repertoire holds 350,000 to 400,000 clones, with about 89% as singletons. This receptor was identified in a woman aged 40 to 49 who had been exposed to COVID-19. The specimen sequenced was PBMCs or T cells enriched from blood (not recorded which). The rearrangement links TRBV7-3 to TRBJ2-3; possibly TRBD2 for D (6 bases). DNA of the CDR3: TGTGCCAGCAGCCATGGGGCGGGGAGCACAGATACGCAGTATTTT. Its protein product is CASSHGAGSTDTQYF.